These 13 T cell receptor beta chains were sequenced from one sample in a study of control samples from healthy donors and cancer patients. Some clones are missing from TCRdb's copy, which holds only in-frame ones; the method was immunoSEQ multiplex PCR. The profile covers roughly 48,000 clones, with approximately 89% appearing a single time and roughly 20% taken by the ten largest. The specimen was PBMCs. The receptors stem from a woman between 40 and 55 years old with head and neck cancer.

The rearrangement links TRBV2 to TRBJ2-2; no definite D call. With 7 bases removed from V and 4 bases from J, the gap between germline ends came to 10 bases. The germline gives CDR1 SNHLY, CDR2 FYNNEI. The CDR3 spans 13 residues. CDR3 sequence: CASILGGTGELFF. The CDR3 region has the DNA TGTGCCAGCATTCTCGGTGGCACCGGGGAGCTGTTTTTT.

V gene TRBV24-1 combines with J gene TRBJ2-5; TRBD2 is a possible D gene (6 bases). The CDR3 spans 17 residues. V was trimmed by 0 bases and J by 5 bases, leaving 18 bases between them. CDR1 is KGHDR and CDR2 is SFDVKD in the germline V gene. The CDR3 DNA reads TGTGCCACCAGTGATTTGACTTTACATAGGGCGGGGGAGACCCAGTACTTC. It specifies CATSDLTLHRAGETQYF.

About this clone: The same CDR3 can be traced to other DNA sequences in this sample. Here the CDR3 reads CASSNHRGGGGQPQHF. The CDR3, as DNA: TGTGCCAGTAGTAATCACCGAGGGGGTGGGGGTCAGCCCCAGCATTTT. V is TRBV19 and J is TRBJ1-5; maybe TRBD1 (6 bases). Trimming shortened V by 4 bases and J by 6 bases, and 19 bases separated the two germline ends. The CDR3 runs to 16 residues. CDR1 LNHDA and CDR2 SQIVND come from the germline V gene (reference sequence).

The CDR3 is CASSLDRNSPLHF. CDR3 DNA sequence: TGTGCCAGCAGTTTGGACAGGAATTCACCCCTCCACTTT. The chain uses TRBV28 and TRBJ1-6, with TRBD1 matching over 7 bases. The ends lost 3 bases at V and 7 bases at J; junction bases unmatched: 0. The CDR3 runs 13 residues. CDR1 and CDR2 from the germline V gene are MDHEN and SYDVKM.

This rearrangement joins TRBV7-2 to TRBJ1-1; D is uncertain. CDR3 length equals 15 residues. Trimming stripped 1 base from V and 1 base from J, with 10 bases between. CDR1 is SGHTA, CDR2 FQGNSA, per germline. The CDR3 loop reads CASSLGRLGNTEAFF. The CDR3 nucleotides are TGTGCCAGCAGCTTAGGACGGTTGGGGAACACTGAAGCTTTCTTT.

The rearrangement uses TRBV7-9 and TRBJ2-7; 7 nucleotides align to TRBD1. V lost 6 bases and J lost 4; bases outside the gene matches: 9. Germline loops: CDR1 SEHNR, CDR2 FQNEAQ (reference sequence). The CDR3 totals 14 residues. The CDR3 region is CASSPGQERYEQYF. The CDR3 bases are TGTGCCAGCAGTCCAGGACAGGAGAGGTACGAGCAGTACTTC.

The chain links TRBV19 to TRBJ1-1, with D perhaps matching TRBD1 (6 bases). Germline CDR1 reads LNHDA; CDR2 reads SQIVND (reference sequence). The CDR3 loop spans 15 amino acids. V was trimmed by 7 bases and J by 0 bases, leaving 15 bases between them. The CDR3 sequence is CASTPRGGMNTEAFF. The CDR3 DNA follows: TGTGCCAGTACTCCTCGGGGGGGCATGAACACTGAAGCTTTCTTT. Filled out from reference TRBV19 and TRBJ1-1, the complete variable domain reads DGGITQSPKYLFRKEGQNVTLSCEQNLNHDAMYWYRQDPGQGLRLIYYSQIVNDFQKGDIAEGYSVSREKKESFPLTVTSAQKNPTAFYLCASTPRGGMNTEAFFGQGTRLTVV.

This chain uses TRBV12-3 or TRBV12-4 with TRBJ2-7; 10 bases match TRBD1. With V trimmed by 6 bases and J by 6 bases, 5 bases remained unmatched. The CDR3 loop spans 13 amino acids. The CDR3 DNA reads TGTGCCAGCAGCTTACGGACAGGGGGCGAGCAGTACTTC. Residues: CASSLRTGGEQYF.

The chain uses TRBV9 and TRBJ1-4, with 8 bases fitting TRBD1. CDR1 is SGDLS, CDR2 YYNGEE, per germline. The CDR3 extends over 15 amino acids. The J segment lost 8 bases and the V segment lost 3 bases, leaving 9 bases of the junction unmatched. The CDR3 sequence: CASSGPGGAGEKLFF. The CDR3 DNA reads TGTGCCAGCAGCGGACCAGGGGGCGCGGGCGAAAAACTGTTTTTT.

This chain joins TRBV14 and TRBJ2-7; 9 nucleotides agree with TRBD1. V lost 3 bases, J lost 4 bases, and 7 bases stayed unmatched. CDR1 SGHDN and CDR2 FVKESK come from the germline V gene. There are 15 residues in the CDR3. The CDR3 coding sequence is TGTGCCAGCAGCCAGGGGACAGGGATTAATTACGAGCAGTACTTC. This translates into CASSQGTGINYEQYF.

The gene calls are TRBV11-2 and TRBJ2-2; TRBD1 aligns across 11 bases. J was trimmed by 5 bases and V by 5 bases; bases with no gene match: 10. Germline loops: CDR1 SGHAT, CDR2 FQNNGV. This CDR3 is built from 17 residues. The CDR3 protein is CASSGTGGRYRTGELFF. The CDR3 DNA follows: TGTGCCAGCAGCGGGACAGGGGGACGGTATAGGACCGGGGAGCTGTTTTTT.

This chain connects TRBV5-1 to TRBJ2-7; 12 nucleotides agree with TRBD2. CDR3 length: 14 amino acids. The V segment lost 4 bases and the J segment 7 bases; nucleotides outside the gene matches: 6. Germline assignment: CDR1 SGHRS and CDR2 YFSETQ. Here the CDR3 DNA reads TGCGCCAGCAGCAGGACTAGCGGGGCGCGGGAGCAGTACTTC. Protein product: CASSRTSGAREQYF. The full variable domain, its missing parts supplied by reference TRBV5-1 and TRBJ2-7, is KAGVTQTPRYLIKTRGQQVTLSCSPISGHRSVSWYQQTPGQGLQFLFEYFSETQRNKGNFPGRFSGRQFSNSRSEMNVSTLELGDSALYLCASSRTSGAREQYFGPGTRLTVT.

In its sample, this clone was seen a few times. The CDR3 reads CATGGRTYNSPLHF. The DNA for the CDR3 is TGTGCCACCGGGGGGCGAACCTATAATTCACCCCTCCACTTT. J is TRBJ1-6 and V is TRBV15; D is possibly TRBD1 (6 bases). With 8 bases removed from V and 2 bases from J, the gap between germline ends came to 10 bases. Germline assignment: CDR1 LNHNV and CDR2 YYDKDF (reference sequence). CDR3 length equals 14 residues.